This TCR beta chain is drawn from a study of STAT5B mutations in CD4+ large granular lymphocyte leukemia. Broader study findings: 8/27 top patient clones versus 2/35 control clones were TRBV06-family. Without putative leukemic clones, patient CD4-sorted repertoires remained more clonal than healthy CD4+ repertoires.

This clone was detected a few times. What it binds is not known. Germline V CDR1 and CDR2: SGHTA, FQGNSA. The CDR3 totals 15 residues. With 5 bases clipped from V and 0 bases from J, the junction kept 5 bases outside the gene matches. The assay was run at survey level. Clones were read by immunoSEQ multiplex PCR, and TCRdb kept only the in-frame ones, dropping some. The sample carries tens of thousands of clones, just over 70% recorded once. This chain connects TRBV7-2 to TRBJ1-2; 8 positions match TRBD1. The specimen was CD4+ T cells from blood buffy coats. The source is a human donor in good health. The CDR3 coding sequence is TGTGCCAGCAGCGCCCGGGACAGGCCTAACTATGGCTACACCTTC. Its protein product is CASSARDRPNYGYTF.